Below are 26 T cell receptor beta chains sequenced from a single sample in a study of blood T cell repertoires in COVID-19. Generated by immunoSEQ multiplex PCR, the TCRdb table keeps only in-frame clones and is missing some. The sample records approximately 70,000 clones, 80% to 85% being singletons. The sample consisted of peripheral blood. The receptors were sampled from a woman between 55 and 75 years old with acute or convalescent COVID-19.

The rearrangement uses TRBV29-1 and TRBJ2-1; 9 nucleotides line up with TRBD1. Germline CDR1 is SQVTM and CDR2 is ANQGSEA. CDR3 size: 13 residues. Trimming took 3 bases from V and 12 from J; bases not matched to a gene: 9. The CDR3 reads CSVDRRTGVGQFF. The CDR3 coding sequence is TGCAGCGTTGACCGCCGGACAGGGGTTGGGCAGTTCTTC.

This clone appeared a few times. V and J are TRBV3-1 (or the pseudogene TRBV3-2) and TRBJ1-4, with 8 bases aligning to TRBD1. This CDR3 is 15 amino acids long. Germline loops: CDR1 LGHDT, CDR2 YNNKEL (reference sequence). Unmatched junction bases numbered 12, after V lost 8 bases and J lost 7 bases. CDR3 sequence (DNA): TGTGCCAGCCGAGCAGGGGGCAGTCTCGGTGAAAAACTGTTTTTT. Its translation: CASRAGGSLGEKLFF.

The chain is built from TRBV9 and TRBJ2-7; 8 nucleotides line up with TRBD1. CDR1 is SGDLS and CDR2 is YYNGEE in the germline V gene. Losses at the gene ends were 0 bases for V and 6 bases for J; bases not matched to a gene: 5. The CDR3 sequence is 14 residues long. The CDR3 DNA sequence: TGTGCCAGCAGCGTAGCTACAGGGGGAGGCGAGCAGTACTTC. Encoded protein: CASSVATGGGEQYF.

This chain joins TRBV2 and TRBJ2-3; D gene uncertain. Looked up from germline, CDR1 is SNHLY and CDR2 is FYNNEI. The CDR3 runs to 17 residues. Trimming pared 5 bases from V and 0 bases from J, leaving 18 bases between. The DNA of the CDR3 is TGTGCCAGCAGTTTTTCCCGGAAGGCAGGAAGCACAGATACGCAGTATTTT. It codes for CASSFSRKAGSTDTQYF.

The chain has TRBV2 and TRBJ1-1; 8 nucleotides match TRBD1. The CDR3 has 14 amino acids. The trim removed 6 bases at V and 3 bases at J, leaving 6 bases unmatched. Germline V gene sequence: CDR1 SNHLY, CDR2 FYNNEI. The DNA of the CDR3 is TGTGCCAGCAGACGGACAGGGAGGTACACTGAAGCTTTCTTT. Encoded protein: CASRRTGRYTEAFF.

The rearrangement joins TRBV6-2 or TRBV6-3 to TRBJ1-2; 10 bases are a match to TRBD1. This CDR3 is built from 14 residues. Germline-derived CDR1 and CDR2 are MNHEY and SVGEGT. V dropped 4 bases and J dropped 6; count of bases not matched to a gene: 5. This CDR3 reads CASSLPGQGNGYTF. CDR3 coding DNA: TGTGCCAGCAGTTTGCCGGGACAGGGGAATGGCTACACCTTC.

The rearrangement uses TRBV5-1 and TRBJ2-2, with unresolved D. Germline assignment: CDR1 SGHRS and CDR2 YFSETQ. There are 16 residues in the CDR3. V lost 1 base to trimming and J lost 0 bases, with 10 bases between them. CDR3 sequence: CASSLFSSPNTGELFF. The DNA of the CDR3 is TGCGCCAGCAGCTTGTTTTCCTCCCCGAACACCGGGGAGCTGTTTTTT. Together with reference TRBV5-1 and TRBJ2-2, the CDR3 gives the full variable domain: KAGVTQTPRYLIKTRGQQVTLSCSPISGHRSVSWYQQTPGQGLQFLFEYFSETQRNKGNFPGRFSGRQFSNSRSEMNVSTLELGDSALYLCASSLFSSPNTGELFFGEGSRLTVL.

This clone has more than one count but fewer than ten. The rearrangement joins TRBV9 to TRBJ1-3, with D perhaps matching TRBD1 (6 bases). The germline V and J ends were trimmed by 6 bases and 6 bases, with 19 bases remaining between them. The germline V gene has CDR1 SGDLS and CDR2 YYNGEE. The CDR3 is made up of 15 amino acids. The CDR3 bases are TGTGCCAGCACTCGGGGCAGGGACATCGAAAACACCATATATTTT. It specifies CASTRGRDIENTIYF. Full variable domain (remainder filled in from reference TRBV9 and TRBJ1-3): DSGVTQTPKHLITATGQRVTLRCSPRSGDLSVYWYQQSLDQGLQFLIQYYNGEERAKGNILERFSAQQFPDLHSELNLSSLELGDSALYFCASTRGRDIENTIYFGEGSWLTVV.

The chain carries TRBV10-1 and TRBJ1-1; tentatively, D is TRBD1 (5 bases). Germline CDR1 and CDR2: WNHNN and SYGVQD (reference sequence). CDR3 length equals 13 residues. With 2 bases removed from V and 7 bases from J, the gap between germline ends came to 11 bases. The CDR3 loop is CASSERGRSEAFF. CDR3 nucleotides: TGCGCCAGCAGTGAGAGGGGTAGGAGTGAAGCTTTCTTT.

V and J are TRBV3-1 (or the pseudogene TRBV3-2) and TRBJ1-5; 7 positions agree with TRBD1. CDR1 and CDR2 (germline): LGHDT, YNNKEL (reference sequence). This CDR3 contains 15 residues. V lost 1 base and J lost 6; bases outside the gene matches: 6. The CDR3 bases are TGTGCCAGCAGCCAAGCTATCCAGGGGGGTCAGCCCCAGCATTTT. Protein sequence: CASSQAIQGGQPQHF.

The genes are TRBV3-1 (or the pseudogene TRBV3-2) and TRBJ1-2, with 9 positions matching TRBD1. J gave up 6 bases and V 5 bases, and 4 bases lay outside the gene matches. The CDR3 spans 13 residues. CDR1 and CDR2 (germline): LGHDT, YNNKEL (reference sequence). CDR3 sequence: CASSLRQGDGYTF. For the CDR3, the DNA is TGTGCCAGCAGCTTACGACAGGGGGATGGCTACACCTTC.

This chain connects TRBV19 to TRBJ2-3; TRBD2 agrees at 7 bases. The CDR3 sequence is 16 residues long. V shed 8 bases, J shed 0 bases, and the junction held 11 bases outside the gene matches. The germline V gene encodes CDR1 LNHDA and CDR2 SQIVND (reference sequence). The CDR3 DNA reads as TGTGCCAGTGGAGGGCTAGCGGCCCTAAGCACAGATACGCAGTATTTT. It is translated as CASGGLAALSTDTQYF. Complete variable domain (other parts from reference TRBV19 and TRBJ2-3): DGGITQSPKYLFRKEGQNVTLSCEQNLNHDAMYWYRQDPGQGLRLIYYSQIVNDFQKGDIAEGYSVSREKKESFPLTVTSAQKNPTAFYLCASGGLAALSTDTQYFGPGTRLTVL.

This chain joins TRBV2 and TRBJ2-1; 8 bases match TRBD2. This CDR3 spans 15 amino acids. Losses at the gene ends were 8 bases for V and 3 bases for J; bases not matched to a gene: 9. Germline V gene lookup returns CDR1 SNHLY and CDR2 FYNNEI. CDR3 region: CASYLNSGGYNEQFF. Here the CDR3 DNA reads TGTGCCAGCTACCTCAACAGCGGGGGCTACAATGAGCAGTTCTTC.

This chain links TRBV2 with TRBJ1-5; TRBD1 is a possible D gene (5 bases). This CDR3 contains 15 residues. Germline CDR1 reads SNHLY; CDR2 reads FYNNEI. The V end was cut by 3 bases, the J end by 1 base, with 10 bases between. DNA of the CDR3: TGTGCCAGCAGTGAGGGGGGTACGAGCAATCAGCCCCAGCATTTT. Its translation is CASSEGGTSNQPQHF.

The J gene is TRBJ1-2, the V gene TRBV6-6; TRBD1 aligns across 11 bases. Trimming cost V 9 bases and J 4 bases; bases outside gene matches: 7. The CDR3 spans 14 residues. From germline, CDR1 is MNHNY and CDR2 SVGAGI (reference sequence). The CDR3 spells CASAPGQGVYGYTF. In nucleotides, the CDR3 is TGTGCCAGTGCTCCGGGACAGGGGGTCTATGGCTACACCTTC.

The chain recombines TRBV27 with TRBJ1-2; D is unresolved. CDR1 and CDR2 from the germline V gene are MNHEY and SMNVEV (reference sequence). This CDR3 comprises 12 residues. The CDR3 protein is CASREDNYGYTF. The CDR3 DNA reads TGTGCAAGTCGGGAGGATAACTATGGCTACACCTTC.

The rearrangement uses TRBV20-1 and TRBJ2-7; 9 positions agree with TRBD1. The CDR3 is 14 amino acids. With V trimmed by 3 bases and J by 1 base, 4 bases remained unmatched. Per germline, CDR1 DFQATT and CDR2 SNEGSKA (reference sequence). CDR3 DNA: TGCAGTGCTAGTATGGGACAGGGTTCCTACGAGCAGTACTTC. Translating gives CSASMGQGSYEQYF.

This chain links TRBV7-9 with TRBJ2-5, with D maybe TRBD1 (5 bases). The V and J ends lost 8 bases and 9 bases respectively, with 22 bases between them. The CDR3 spans 14 residues. Germline values: CDR1 SEHNR, CDR2 FQNEAQ (reference sequence). For the CDR3, the DNA is TGTGCCAGCTCTGGCGGTTGGACACCAGTGGCCCAGTACTTC. Translated: CASSGGWTPVAQYF.

There are a few counts of this clone. The J gene is TRBJ2-4, the V gene TRBV30; D remains unclear. V was trimmed by 3 bases and J by 0 bases, leaving 9 bases between them. The germline CDR1 and CDR2 sequences are GTSNPN and SVGIG (reference sequence). The CDR3 is made up of 14 amino acids. The CDR3 loop is CAWSQSLAKNIQYF. The CDR3 DNA is TGTGCCTGGAGCCAGTCCCTAGCCAAAAACATTCAGTACTTC.

The V gene is TRBV7-9, the J gene TRBJ2-3; perhaps TRBD2 as D (7 bases). CDR1 is SEHNR, CDR2 FQNEAQ, per germline (reference sequence). Trimming pared 8 bases from V and 1 base from J, leaving 16 bases between. The CDR3 is made up of 15 amino acids. CDR3 coding DNA: TGTGCCAGCGGAGACGGGGGGCTTGGCACAGATACGCAGTATTTT. Translating it yields CASGDGGLGTDTQYF.

The chain carries TRBV2 and TRBJ2-2, with a weak D call TRBD2 (7 bases). This CDR3 has 15 amino acids. V shed 7 bases and J shed 2 bases, with 14 bases lying between them. Germline loops: CDR1 SNHLY, CDR2 FYNNEI. The CDR3 DNA reads TGTGCCAGCATTGGGGGGGCAGACAACACCGGGGAGCTGTTTTTT. It codes for CASIGGADNTGELFF.

V is TRBV29-1 and J is TRBJ1-2; maybe TRBD1 (6 bases). The CDR3 consists of 13 residues. With 3 bases removed from V and 6 bases from J, the gap between germline ends came to 14 bases. Germline V lookup: CDR1 SQVTM, CDR2 ANQGSEA. CDR3 DNA: TGCAGCGTTGATCCCAGGGGCAGGGATGGCTACACCTTC. The encoded protein is CSVDPRGRDGYTF.

This clone was picked up one time. The chain has TRBV5-5 and TRBJ2-6, with 8 nucleotides matching TRBD1. V lost 4 bases to trimming and J lost 4 bases; unmatched junction nucleotides: 4. Looked up from germline, CDR1 is SGHKS and CDR2 is YYEKEE (reference sequence). The CDR3 sequence is 15 residues long. CDR3 bases: TGTGCCAGCAGCGCGACAGGGGAAGGGGCCAACGTCCTGACTTTC. Translation: CASSATGEGANVLTF.

The chain combines TRBV5-1 with TRBJ1-1; D is possibly TRBD1 (5 bases). Per the germline V gene, CDR1 is SGHRS and CDR2 is YFSETQ. Deletions cut 0 bases from V and 10 bases from J, with 10 bases between. CDR3 size: 12 residues. The CDR3 sequence: CASSLGAQGAFF. CDR3 nucleotides: TGCGCCAGCAGCTTGGGGGCCCAGGGAGCTTTCTTT.

CDR3 loop: CASSYILGTASYEQYF. The CDR3 DNA is TGTGCCAGCAGTTACATACTCGGGACAGCATCCTACGAGCAGTACTTC. The chain links TRBV6-5 to TRBJ2-7, with TRBD1 matching over 7 bases. Germline CDR1 is MNHEY and CDR2 is SVGAGI. V lost 2 bases to trimming and J lost 1 base; unmatched junction nucleotides: 8. The CDR3 has 16 residues.

V and J are TRBV4-1 and TRBJ1-2, with D perhaps matching TRBD1 (5 bases). The CDR3 spans 14 residues. Germline CDR1 and CDR2: MGHRA and YSYEKL. Deletions cut 4 bases from V and 2 bases from J, with 11 bases between. DNA of the CDR3: TGCGCCAGCAGCCCTAGGGGTTTAAACTATGGCTACACCTTC. As protein: CASSPRGLNYGYTF.